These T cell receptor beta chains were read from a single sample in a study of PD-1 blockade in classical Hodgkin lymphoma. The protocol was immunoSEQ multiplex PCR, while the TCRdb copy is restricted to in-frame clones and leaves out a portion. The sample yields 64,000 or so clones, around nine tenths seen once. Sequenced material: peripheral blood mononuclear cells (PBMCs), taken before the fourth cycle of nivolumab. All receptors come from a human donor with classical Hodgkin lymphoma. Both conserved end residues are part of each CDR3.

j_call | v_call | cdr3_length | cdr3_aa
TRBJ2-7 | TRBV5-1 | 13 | CASTPRGSYEQYF
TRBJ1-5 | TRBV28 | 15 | CASSPGDMSNQPQHF
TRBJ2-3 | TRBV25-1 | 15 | CASSAGGQLTDTQYF
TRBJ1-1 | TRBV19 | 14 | CASSEYRSDTEAFF
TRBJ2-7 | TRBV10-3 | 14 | CAISEPGTRSEQYF
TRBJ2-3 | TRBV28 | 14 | CASSWGAGTDTQYF
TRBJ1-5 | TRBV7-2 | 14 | CASSLAPGNQPQHF
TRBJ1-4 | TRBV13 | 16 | CASSLAGGAWNEKLFF
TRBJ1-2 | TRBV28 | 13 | CASSYGQDYGYTF
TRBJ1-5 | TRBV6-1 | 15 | CASSELWGINQPQHF
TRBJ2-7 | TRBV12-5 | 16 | CASGLFGRDGTYEQYF
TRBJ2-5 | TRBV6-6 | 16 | CASSSWTGGSWETQYF
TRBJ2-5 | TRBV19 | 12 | CASSRPQETQYF
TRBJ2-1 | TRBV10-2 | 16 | CASMGGGGGLQNEQFF
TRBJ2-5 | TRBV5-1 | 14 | CASSRVGIKETQYF
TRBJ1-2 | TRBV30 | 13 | CAWRGDLNYGYTF
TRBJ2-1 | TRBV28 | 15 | CASSSTGAPSNEQFF
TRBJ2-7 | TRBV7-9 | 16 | CASSSLNSVSSYEQYF
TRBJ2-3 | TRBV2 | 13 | CASSEGFADTQYF
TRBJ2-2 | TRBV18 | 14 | CASSPRPNTGELFF
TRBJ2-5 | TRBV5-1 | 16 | CASSLAWGGREETQYF
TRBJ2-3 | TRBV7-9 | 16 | CANAPLLNANVDTQYF
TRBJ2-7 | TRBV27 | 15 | CASSIGRSYGIEQYF
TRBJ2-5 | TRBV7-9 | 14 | CASSLEQGGSTQYF
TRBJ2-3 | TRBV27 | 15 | CASSLTSGSTDTQYF
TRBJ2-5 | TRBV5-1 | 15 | CASSLDSHYWETQYF
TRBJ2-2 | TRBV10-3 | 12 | CAISDMAGELFF
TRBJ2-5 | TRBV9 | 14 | CASSRTQGGETQYF
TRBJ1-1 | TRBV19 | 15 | CASRPQGNLNTEAFF
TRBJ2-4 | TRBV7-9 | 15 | CASSPRDREQNIQYF
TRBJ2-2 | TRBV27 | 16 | CASSLWGQAATGELFF
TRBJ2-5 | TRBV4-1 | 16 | CASSQAGGVGLGTQYF
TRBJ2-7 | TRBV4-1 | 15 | CASSQGLADGDEQYF
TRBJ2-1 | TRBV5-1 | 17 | CASRPGQGSLTYNEQFF
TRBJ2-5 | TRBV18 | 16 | CASSFRASGSQETQYF
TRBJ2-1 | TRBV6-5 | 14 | CASSNRDNYNEQFF
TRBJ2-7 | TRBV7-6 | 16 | CASSPQPGLEGNEQYF
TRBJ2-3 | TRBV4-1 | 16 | CASSPRSEVGPDTQYF
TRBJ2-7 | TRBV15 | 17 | CATSRDTSSSHIYEQYF